Listed here is a single T cell receptor beta chain. This sample was taken from a study of blood T cell repertoires in COVID-19. Looking at the study overall: Specimens from acute and convalescent COVID-19 originated in the United States, Italy and Spain. PBMCs, B-cell-depleted T cells, or T cells provided the cDNA or gDNA that made up the material.

Unmatched junction bases numbered 6, after V lost 5 bases and J lost 2 bases. CDR3 size: 15 residues. The germline V gene encodes CDR1 LNHDA and CDR2 SQIVND (reference sequence). Authors' data handling: Quantification of nucleated cells was approximated via reference gene primer amplification. Here immunoSEQ multiplex PCR was the method, and the copy in TCRdb shows in-frame clones only, minus some. That table gives V, J and clone size, and the DNA gave D and trimming. The sample lists 250,000 to 350,000 clones, about 89% seen once, with approximately 8.1% in the top ten. Sequencing input: peripheral blood. The chain combines TRBV19 with TRBJ1-5, with TRBD1 matching 7 bases. The receptor comes from a woman between 45 and 60 years old who had recovered from COVID-19. The CDR3 nucleotides are TGTGCCAGTAGTCAGGGGGTTGGAGGCAATCAGCCCCAGCATTTT. It encodes CASSQGVGGNQPQHF.